This is a list of T cell receptor beta chains from one sample in a study of identical twins. One entry per CDR3 protein results from TCRdb running MiXCR on the 5' RACE reads. The data show 550,000 to 700,000 distinct CDR3 sequences, approximately 10% seen once. These sequences were also reported in another study, on yellow fever vaccine responses in identical twins.

Sequences were obtained from PBMCs. These receptor sequences come from a woman younger than 35 in good health. Each CDR3 is given with its conserved first and last residue. A D gene is named only where the DNA matches it firmly. Clone size is given for some rows only: seen once, a few or many times, or a class if the clone is expanded.

J gene,D gene,clone size,V gene,CDR3 DNA,CDR3 protein
TRBJ2-1,NA,few,TRBV5-1,TGCGCCAGCAGCTTGACCAGCGGGTCCAGGGAGCAGTTCTTC,CASSLTSGSREQFF
TRBJ1-1,NA,few,TRBV21-1,TGTGCCAGCAGCAAAGCGGACAGGGGTCGGAAGAACACTGAAGCTTTCTTT,CASSKADRGRKNTEAFF
TRBJ2-2,NA,many,TRBV20-1,TGCAGTGCTAGAGATTACAGATTCTCCACCGGGGAGCTGTTTTTT,CSARDYRFSTGELFF
TRBJ2-7,NA,few,TRBV14,TGTGCCAGCAGCCCGAATCAACAACATCCCTACGAGCAGTACTTC,CASSPNQQHPYEQYF
TRBJ2-2,TRBD1,many,TRBV5-6,TGTGCCAGCAGCTTGGCCTCCTGGACAGGGGCGAACACCGGGGAGCTGTTTTTT,CASSLASWTGANTGELFF
TRBJ2-7,TRBD1,few,TRBV5-1,TGCGCCAGCAGCTCCGACCAGGGGGCCCACGAGCAGTACTTC,CASSSDQGAHEQYF
TRBJ2-2,TRBD1,NA,TRBV29-1,TGCAGCGTTGAAGTAGGGACAGGGTCCTTCGGGGAGCTGTTTTTT,CSVEVGTGSFGELFF
TRBJ2-1,TRBD2,many,TRBV6-5,TGTGCCAGCAGTTTGACTAGCGGGCCCTACAATGAGCAGTTCTTC,CASSLTSGPYNEQFF
TRBJ1-1,NA,many,TRBV12-3/TRBV12-4,TGTGCCAGCAGTAGGGATTTTTCGTACACTGAAGCTTTCTTT,CASSRDFSYTEAFF
TRBJ2-7,TRBD1,few,TRBV15,TGTGCCACCAGCAGTTCTAGGGGACAGGGGGTCTACGAGCAGTACTTC,CATSSSRGQGVYEQYF
TRBJ2-3,NA,few,TRBV7-2,TGTGCCAGCAGCTTGCAAGGGACACGCTACACAGATACGCAGTATTTT,CASSLQGTRYTDTQYF
TRBJ2-1,TRBD1,few,TRBV6-1,TGTGCCAGCAGTCCCGGGACAGGGGTTCGTGAGCAGTTCTTC,CASSPGTGVREQFF
TRBJ1-6,NA,many,TRBV4-3,TGCGCCAGCAGCCAAGATCTAGGGGATTCACCCCTCCACTTT,CASSQDLGDSPLHF
TRBJ1-1,NA,NA,TRBV5-1,TGCGCCAGCAGCCAGGACGGGGGTTTGAACACTGAAGCTTTCTTT,CASSQDGGLNTEAFF